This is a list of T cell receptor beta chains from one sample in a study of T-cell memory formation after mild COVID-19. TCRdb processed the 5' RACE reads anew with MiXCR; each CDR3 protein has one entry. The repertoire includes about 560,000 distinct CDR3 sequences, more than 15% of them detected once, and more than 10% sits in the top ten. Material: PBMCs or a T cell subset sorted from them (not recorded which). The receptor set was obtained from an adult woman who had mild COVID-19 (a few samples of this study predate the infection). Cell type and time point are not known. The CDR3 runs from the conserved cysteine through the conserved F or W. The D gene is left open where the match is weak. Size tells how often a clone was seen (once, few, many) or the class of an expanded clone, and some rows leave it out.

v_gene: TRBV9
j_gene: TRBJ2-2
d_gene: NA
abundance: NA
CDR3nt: TGTGCCAGCAGCGTGAGACAGACGAACACCGGGGAGCTGTTTTTT
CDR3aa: CASSVRQTNTGELFF

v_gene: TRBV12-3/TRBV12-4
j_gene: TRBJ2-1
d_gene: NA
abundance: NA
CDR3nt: TGTGCCAGCATGGTGGCGGCCCGACCTAACAATGAGCAGTTCTTC
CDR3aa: CASMVAARPNNEQFF

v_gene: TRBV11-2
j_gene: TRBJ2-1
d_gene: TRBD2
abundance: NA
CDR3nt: TGTGCCAGCAGCTTAGGGTTGCTAGCGGGAGTCAATGAGCAGTTCTTC
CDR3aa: CASSLGLLAGVNEQFF

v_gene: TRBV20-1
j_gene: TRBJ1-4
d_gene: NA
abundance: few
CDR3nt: TGCAGTGCTAGTTCCACTCGGTTTGGTAATGAAAAACTGTTTTTT
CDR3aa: CSASSTRFGNEKLFF

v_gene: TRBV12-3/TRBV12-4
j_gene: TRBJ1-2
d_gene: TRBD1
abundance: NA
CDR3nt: TGTGCCAGCAGTCCTGGACAGGGCGGTGACTATGGCTACACCTTC
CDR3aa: CASSPGQGGDYGYTF

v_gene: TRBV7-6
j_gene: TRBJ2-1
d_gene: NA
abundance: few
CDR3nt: TGTGCCAGCAGCTTGCGACCAGGGGCAGGTTACAATGAGCAGTTCTTC
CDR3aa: CASSLRPGAGYNEQFF

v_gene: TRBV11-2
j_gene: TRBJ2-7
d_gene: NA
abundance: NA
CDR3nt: TGTGCCAGCAGCTTAGATACCCCGTCCCTACGGGGACACGAGCAGTACTTC
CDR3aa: CASSLDTPSLRGHEQYF

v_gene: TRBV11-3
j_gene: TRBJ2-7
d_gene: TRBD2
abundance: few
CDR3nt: TGTGCCAGCAGCGCACGGACTAGCGGGACCTCCTACGAGCAGTACTTC
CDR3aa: CASSARTSGTSYEQYF

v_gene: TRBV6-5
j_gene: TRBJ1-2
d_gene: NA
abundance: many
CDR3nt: TGTGCCAGCAGTTTCGAGGGCCGCTATGGCTACACCTTC
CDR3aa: CASSFEGRYGYTF

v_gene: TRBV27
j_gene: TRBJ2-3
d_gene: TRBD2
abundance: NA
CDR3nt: TGTGCCAGCAGTTTTCTTTCTAGCGGTAGCACAGATACGCAGTATTTT
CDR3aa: CASSFLSSGSTDTQYF

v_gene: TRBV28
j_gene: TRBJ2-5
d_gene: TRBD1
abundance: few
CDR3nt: TGTGCCAGCAGTCAGGACAGGGGGTATTCAGAGACCCAGTACTTC
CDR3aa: CASSQDRGYSETQYF

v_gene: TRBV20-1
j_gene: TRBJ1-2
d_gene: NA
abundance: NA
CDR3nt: TGCAGTGCTAGAGATCCTGAGGCCGGCTACACCTTC
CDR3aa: CSARDPEAGYTF

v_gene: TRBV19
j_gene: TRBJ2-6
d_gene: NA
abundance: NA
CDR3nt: TGTGCCAGTAGTCCATTCCTTGGCGGAGACTCTGGGGCTAACGTCCTGACTTTC
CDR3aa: CASSPFLGGDSGANVLTF

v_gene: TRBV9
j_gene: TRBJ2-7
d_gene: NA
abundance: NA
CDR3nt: TGTGCCAGCAGCGTCCGGGAAGGAGGACTCTACGAGCAGTACTTC
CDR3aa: CASSVREGGLYEQYF

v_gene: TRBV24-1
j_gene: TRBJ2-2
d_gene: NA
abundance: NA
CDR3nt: TGTGCCACCGAGGCCTGGGGGACCGGGGAGCTGTTTTTT
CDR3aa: CATEAWGTGELFF

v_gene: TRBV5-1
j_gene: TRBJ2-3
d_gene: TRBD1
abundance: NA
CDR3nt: TGCGCCAGCAGCCTATTGACAGGGGCCCCGGATACGCAGTATTTT
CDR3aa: CASSLLTGAPDTQYF

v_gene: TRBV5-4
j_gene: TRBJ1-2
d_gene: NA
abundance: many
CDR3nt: TGTGCCAGCAGCTTGGCGGGTGGCAGGGATGGCTACACCTTC
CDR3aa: CASSLAGGRDGYTF

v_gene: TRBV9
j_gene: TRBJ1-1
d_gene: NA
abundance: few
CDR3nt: TGTGCCAGCAGCCAAGAGGGGGTTAACACTGAAGCTTTCTTT
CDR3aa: CASSQEGVNTEAFF

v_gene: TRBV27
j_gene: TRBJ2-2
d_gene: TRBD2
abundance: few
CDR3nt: TGTGCCAGCAGCTCCGCGGGACTAGTTGTTCCCGGGGAGCTGTTTTTT
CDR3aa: CASSSAGLVVPGELFF

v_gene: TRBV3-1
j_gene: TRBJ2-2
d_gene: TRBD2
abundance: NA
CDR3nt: TGTGCCAGCAGCCGTCCTAGCGGAGGAAACACCGGGGAGCTGTTTTTT
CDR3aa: CASSRPSGGNTGELFF

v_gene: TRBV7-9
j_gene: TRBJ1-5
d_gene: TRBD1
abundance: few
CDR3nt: TGTGCCAGCAGCCACGACAGGGTGCAGCCCCAGCATTTT
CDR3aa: CASSHDRVQPQHF

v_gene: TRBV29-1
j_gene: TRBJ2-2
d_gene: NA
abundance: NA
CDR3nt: TGCAGCGTTTCCCACAGCACCGGGGAGCTGTTTTTT
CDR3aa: CSVSHSTGELFF

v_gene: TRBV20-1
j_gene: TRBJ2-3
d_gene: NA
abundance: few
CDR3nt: TGCAGTGCTAGAGTGGACAGCAAACCCCCGGGTACGCAGTATTTT
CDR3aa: CSARVDSKPPGTQYF

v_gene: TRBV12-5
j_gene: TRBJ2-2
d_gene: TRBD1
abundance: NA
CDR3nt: TGTGCTAGTGGTTTGACCCGACAGGGGCTCTCCACCGGGGAGCTGTTTTTT
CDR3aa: CASGLTRQGLSTGELFF

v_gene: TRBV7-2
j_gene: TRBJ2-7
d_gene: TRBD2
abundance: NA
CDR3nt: TGTGCCAGCAGCTTATCTTTGTATACTATTAGCGGGTGGACCAACGAGCAGTACTTC
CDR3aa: CASSLSLYTISGWTNEQYF

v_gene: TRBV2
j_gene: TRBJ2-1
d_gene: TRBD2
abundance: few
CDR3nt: TGTGCCAGCTGGACTAGCGGGGGATCCTACAATGAGCAGTTCTTC
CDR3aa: CASWTSGGSYNEQFF

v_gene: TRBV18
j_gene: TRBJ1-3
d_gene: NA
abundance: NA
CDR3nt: TGTGCCAGCTCAGGCAACCAGAAGGGAAACACCATATATTTT
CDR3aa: CASSGNQKGNTIYF

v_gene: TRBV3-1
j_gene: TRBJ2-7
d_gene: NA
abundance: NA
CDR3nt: TGTGCCAGCAGCCAAGAATTGGCCAGGGGGGCCTACGAGCAGTACTTC
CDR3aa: CASSQELARGAYEQYF

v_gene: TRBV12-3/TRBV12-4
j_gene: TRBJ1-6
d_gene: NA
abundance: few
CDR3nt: TGTGCCAGCAGTGCTCCAGGGAGCCCCTATAATTCACCCCTCCACTTT
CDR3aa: CASSAPGSPYNSPLHF

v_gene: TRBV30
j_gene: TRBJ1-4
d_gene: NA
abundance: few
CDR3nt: TGTGCCTGGAGTTCCTTAAGGAAGGATGAAAAACTGTTTTTT
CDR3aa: CAWSSLRKDEKLFF

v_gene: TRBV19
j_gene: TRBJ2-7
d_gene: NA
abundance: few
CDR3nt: TGTGCCAGTAGTATATCAGACAGATCCCCCTACGAGCAGTACTTC
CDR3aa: CASSISDRSPYEQYF

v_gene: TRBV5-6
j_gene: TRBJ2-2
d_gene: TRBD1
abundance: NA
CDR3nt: TGTGCCAGCAGCCTACAGGGGGTGAGAGGGTTCGCGAACACCGGGGAGCTGTTTTTT
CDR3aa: CASSLQGVRGFANTGELFF

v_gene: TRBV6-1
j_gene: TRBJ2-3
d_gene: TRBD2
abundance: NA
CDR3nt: TGTGCCAGCAGTGAAGGGGCGGGGGGGAGCACAGATACGCAGTATTTT
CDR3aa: CASSEGAGGSTDTQYF

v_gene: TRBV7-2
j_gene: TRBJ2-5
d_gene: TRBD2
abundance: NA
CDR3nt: TGTGCCAGCAGCTTAGTGATAGCGGGAGGCCAGGGAGAGACCCAGTACTTC
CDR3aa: CASSLVIAGGQGETQYF

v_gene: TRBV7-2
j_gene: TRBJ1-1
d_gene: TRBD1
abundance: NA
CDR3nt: TGTGCCAGCGGTGTCCAGGGGGCGGGTAGAGCTTTCTTT
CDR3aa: CASGVQGAGRAFF

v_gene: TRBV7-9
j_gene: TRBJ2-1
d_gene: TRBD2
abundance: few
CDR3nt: TGTGCCAGCAGCCTGCGACTAGCGGGAGGGGGGTACAATGAGCAGTTCTTC
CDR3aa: CASSLRLAGGGYNEQFF

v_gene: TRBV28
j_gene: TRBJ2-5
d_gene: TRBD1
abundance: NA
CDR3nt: TGTGCCAGCAGTCTCAGTCCCGGGACAGGGGAGACCCAGTACTTC
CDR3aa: CASSLSPGTGETQYF

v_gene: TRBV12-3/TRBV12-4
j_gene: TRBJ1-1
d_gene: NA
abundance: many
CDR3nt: TGTGCCAGCAGTTTAGGAGGGGAGGGGCACGAAGCTTTCTTT
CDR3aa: CASSLGGEGHEAFF

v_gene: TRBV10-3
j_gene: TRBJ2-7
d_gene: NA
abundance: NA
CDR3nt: TGTGCCATCAGTGTTGACAGATCTTCGACCGAGCAGTACTTC
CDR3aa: CAISVDRSSTEQYF

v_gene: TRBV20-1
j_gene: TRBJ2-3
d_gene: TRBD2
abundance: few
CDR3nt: TGCAGTGCTACCCCCCTCTGGGGAGCGGGAGTATCAGATACGCAGTATTTT
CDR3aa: CSATPLWGAGVSDTQYF

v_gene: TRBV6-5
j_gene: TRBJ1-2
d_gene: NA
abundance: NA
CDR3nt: TGTGCCAGCGGGGTTGTCTATGGCTACACCTTC
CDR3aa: CASGVVYGYTF

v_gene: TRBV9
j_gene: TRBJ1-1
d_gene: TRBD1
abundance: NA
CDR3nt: TGTGCCAGCAGCAGGACAGGTGGTGGAACTGAAGCTTTCTTT
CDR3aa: CASSRTGGGTEAFF

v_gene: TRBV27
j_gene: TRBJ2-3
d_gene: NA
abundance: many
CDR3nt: TGTGCCAGCGGATTACTCGATACGCAGTATTTT
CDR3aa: CASGLLDTQYF

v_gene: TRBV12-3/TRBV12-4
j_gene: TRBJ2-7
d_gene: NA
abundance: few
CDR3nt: TGTGCCAGCAGGCCCCCGGGAACTTACGAGCAGTACTTC
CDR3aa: CASRPPGTYEQYF

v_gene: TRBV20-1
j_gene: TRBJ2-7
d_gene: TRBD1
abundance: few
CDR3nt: TGCAGTGCTGACCGGGACAGGGAGTCCCTCTCCTACGAGCAGTACTTC
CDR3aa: CSADRDRESLSYEQYF